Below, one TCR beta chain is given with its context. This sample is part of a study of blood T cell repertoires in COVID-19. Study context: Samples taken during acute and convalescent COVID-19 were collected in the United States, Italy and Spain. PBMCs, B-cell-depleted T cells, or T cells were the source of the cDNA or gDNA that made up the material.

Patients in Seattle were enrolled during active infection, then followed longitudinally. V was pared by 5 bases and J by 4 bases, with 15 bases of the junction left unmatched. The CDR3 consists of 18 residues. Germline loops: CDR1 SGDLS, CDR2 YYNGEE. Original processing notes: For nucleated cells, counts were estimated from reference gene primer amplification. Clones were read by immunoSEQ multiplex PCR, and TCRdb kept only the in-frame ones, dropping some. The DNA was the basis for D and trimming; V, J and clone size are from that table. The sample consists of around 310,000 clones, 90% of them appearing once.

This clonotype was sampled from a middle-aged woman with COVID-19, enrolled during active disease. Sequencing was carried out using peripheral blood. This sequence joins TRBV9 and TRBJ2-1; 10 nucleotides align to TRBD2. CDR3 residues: CASRRNSEGLAVYNEQFF. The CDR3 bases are TGTGCCAGCAGACGAAACTCCGAAGGACTAGCGGTATACAATGAGCAGTTCTTC.